This T cell receptor beta chain was identified during a study of shared clonotypes between healthy human individuals. As for the study in general: CD8 memory received one plate per donor, CD8 naive two, CD4 memory three and CD4 naive three.

Produced via immunoSEQ multiplex PCR; TCRdb's table is partial and in-frame only. This sample has about 2.4 million clones, with 93% found just once. Details on this clone: The antigen remains undetermined.

The study, taken as a whole, reports: Larger estimated richness was generally seen in naive subsets than in memory subsets. The donor pool, a small one, limited the genetic and exposure-history diversity represented.

Germline V gives CDR1 SGHAT, CDR2 FQNNGV. Trimming removed 2 bases at V and 6 bases at J, with 14 bases between. The CDR3 is 14 residues long. The sequenced material came from naive CD4+ T cells from PBMCs. Subset indicated: CD45RA+ positively selected. The TCR was taken from a young man in good health. Some clones in this sample may be carry-over from other donors' samples. The V call is TRBV11-2, the J call TRBJ2-7; D gene ambiguous. The CDR3 region has the DNA TGTGCCAGCAGCTTAAGGGTGTCCGATGGCGAGCAGTACTTC. Translating gives CASSLRVSDGEQYF.